What follows is one T cell receptor beta chain and its context. What it recognizes is unknown. This specimen belongs to a study of blood T cells in healthy people across ages. Study-level points and caveats: Roughly linearly, TCR beta diversity per million T cells fell as age increased.

The CDR3 loop spans 12 amino acids. V was shortened by 5 bases and J by 6 bases, with 9 bases between the two germline ends. Sample-barcoded 5' priming and a J-beta primer mix drove a second PCR of roughly 6 to 12 cycles. Each CDR3 protein gets one entry after TCRdb re-called the 5' RACE reads with MiXCR. The table has around 620,000 distinct CDR3 sequences, approximately 27% seen once. This chain links TRBV12-3 or TRBV12-4 with TRBJ2-3; D gene unclear. This sequence was found in a woman aged 65 to 85 in good health. Sequenced: blood. The CDR3 loop is CASSGVGDTQYF. Here the CDR3 DNA reads TGTGCCAGCAGTGGCGTAGGGGATACGCAGTATTTT.